A selection of T cell receptor beta chains follows, all from one sample in a study of blood T cell repertoires in COVID-19. Method: immunoSEQ multiplex PCR; TCRdb's copy keeps in-frame clones and lacks some. The data hold 250,000 to 350,000 clones, with around nine tenths observed a single time. Sample: PBMCs or T cells enriched from blood (not recorded which). These TCRs come from a woman between 45 and 60 years old who had been exposed to COVID-19. Both conserved end residues are part of each CDR3. Each record gives: clone size, D gene, V gene, J gene, CDR3 protein, CDR3 DNA. D genes are given only for firm matches. A row's size may be missing; if present it is once, few, many or a size class.

clone_size: NA
d_call: NA
v_call: TRBV7-9
j_call: TRBJ1-2
cdr3_aa: CASSPSGTRSYGYTF
cdr3_nt: TGTGCCAGCAGCCCGTCCGGGACACGGAGCTATGGCTACACCTTC

clone_size: NA
d_call: TRBD1
v_call: TRBV30
j_call: TRBJ2-5
cdr3_aa: CAWTPDRGVRKTQYF
cdr3_nt: TGTGCCTGGACTCCCGACAGGGGAGTTCGGAAGACCCAGTACTTC

clone_size: NA
d_call: TRBD1
v_call: TRBV28
j_call: TRBJ2-7
cdr3_aa: CASSSTGREQYF
cdr3_nt: TGTGCCAGCAGTTCGACAGGGCGCGAGCAGTACTTC

clone_size: NA
d_call: TRBD1
v_call: TRBV6-5
j_call: TRBJ1-5
cdr3_aa: CASRRDRGQPQHF
cdr3_nt: TGTGCCAGCAGAAGGGACAGGGGGCAGCCCCAGCATTTT

clone_size: NA
d_call: NA
v_call: TRBV12-5
j_call: TRBJ1-2
cdr3_aa: CASGLVGGYGYTF
cdr3_nt: TGTGCTAGTGGTTTGGTAGGGGGTTATGGCTACACCTTC

clone_size: NA
d_call: NA
v_call: TRBV1
j_call: TRBJ2-7
cdr3_aa: CTSSQDRGQGPGEQYF
cdr3_nt: TGCACCAGCAGCCAAGATAGGGGACAGGGGCCGGGCGAGCAGTACTTC

clone_size: NA
d_call: NA
v_call: TRBV27
j_call: TRBJ1-4
cdr3_aa: CASSWGIGVEKLFF
cdr3_nt: TGTGCCAGCAGTTGGGGAATCGGGGTTGAAAAACTGTTTTTT

clone_size: NA
d_call: TRBD1
v_call: TRBV7-6
j_call: TRBJ2-7
cdr3_aa: CASSPGPGTETYEQYF
cdr3_nt: TGTGCCAGCAGCCCCGGTCCCGGGACAGAAACCTACGAGCAGTACTTC

clone_size: NA
d_call: NA
v_call: TRBV6-2/TRBV6-3
j_call: TRBJ2-6
cdr3_aa: CASSFGGISGANVLTF
cdr3_nt: TGTGCCAGCAGTTTTGGCGGTATCTCTGGGGCCAACGTCCTGACTTTC

clone_size: NA
d_call: NA
v_call: TRBV24-1
j_call: TRBJ2-7
cdr3_aa: CATSTGNQDEQYF
cdr3_nt: TGTGCCACCAGCACAGGGAATCAGGACGAGCAGTACTTC

clone_size: NA
d_call: NA
v_call: TRBV18
j_call: TRBJ1-2
cdr3_aa: CASSPGSGYGYTF
cdr3_nt: TGTGCCAGCTCACCAGGGTCGGGCTATGGCTACACCTTC

clone_size: NA
d_call: TRBD1
v_call: TRBV28
j_call: TRBJ2-4
cdr3_aa: CASSLPRTGKDKNIQYF
cdr3_nt: TGTGCCAGCAGTTTACCCCGGACAGGCAAAGACAAAAACATTCAGTACTTC

clone_size: NA
d_call: TRBD1
v_call: TRBV5-5
j_call: TRBJ2-3
cdr3_aa: CASSFTGTGITDTQYF
cdr3_nt: TGTGCCAGCAGCTTCACCGGGACAGGGATCACAGATACGCAGTATTTT

clone_size: NA
d_call: NA
v_call: TRBV30
j_call: TRBJ1-3
cdr3_aa: CACNLYSGNTIYF
cdr3_nt: TGTGCCTGCAACCTATACTCTGGAAACACCATATATTTT

clone_size: once
d_call: NA
v_call: TRBV7-9
j_call: TRBJ1-6
cdr3_aa: CASSHDSLSSYNSPLHF
cdr3_nt: TGTGCCAGCAGCCACGACAGTCTTAGCTCCTATAATTCACCCCTCCACTTT

clone_size: NA
d_call: NA
v_call: TRBV3-1/TRBV3-2
j_call: TRBJ2-7
cdr3_aa: CASSRSVGSYEQYF
cdr3_nt: TGTGCCAGCAGCCGGTCGGTCGGCTCCTACGAGCAGTACTTC

clone_size: NA
d_call: NA
v_call: TRBV7-2
j_call: TRBJ1-5
cdr3_aa: CASSLFDFNQPQHF
cdr3_nt: TGTGCCAGCAGCTTATTTGACTTCAATCAGCCCCAGCATTTT

clone_size: NA
d_call: NA
v_call: TRBV19
j_call: TRBJ2-1
cdr3_aa: CASRGTVVSYNEQFF
cdr3_nt: TGTGCCAGTAGGGGGACTGTGGTATCCTACAATGAGCAGTTCTTC

clone_size: NA
d_call: TRBD1
v_call: TRBV7-8
j_call: TRBJ2-4
cdr3_aa: CASSPVDRGGKNIQYF
cdr3_nt: TGTGCCAGCAGCCCAGTAGACAGGGGGGGCAAAAACATTCAGTACTTC

clone_size: NA
d_call: TRBD1
v_call: TRBV28
j_call: TRBJ2-7
cdr3_aa: CASSTVGQPKQYF
cdr3_nt: TGTGCCAGCAGTACCGTGGGACAGCCGAAGCAGTACTTC

clone_size: NA
d_call: NA
v_call: TRBV4-2
j_call: TRBJ2-7
cdr3_aa: CASSQSLGQVYEQYF
cdr3_nt: TGTGCCAGCAGCCAATCCCTGGGACAAGTATACGAGCAGTACTTC

clone_size: NA
d_call: TRBD1
v_call: TRBV3-1/TRBV3-2
j_call: TRBJ1-5
cdr3_aa: CASSQGGQPQHF
cdr3_nt: TGTGCCAGCTCCCAGGGGGGCCAGCCCCAGCATTTT

clone_size: NA
d_call: NA
v_call: TRBV13
j_call: TRBJ1-3
cdr3_aa: CASSLDSAGNTIYF
cdr3_nt: TGTGCCAGCAGCTTAGACAGTGCTGGAAACACCATATATTTT

clone_size: NA
d_call: NA
v_call: TRBV7-9
j_call: TRBJ1-6
cdr3_aa: CASSLTENYNSPLHF
cdr3_nt: TGTGCCAGCAGCTTGACAGAGAACTATAATTCACCCCTCCACTTT

clone_size: once
d_call: NA
v_call: TRBV18
j_call: TRBJ2-7
cdr3_aa: CASSPITVYEQYF
cdr3_nt: TGTGCCAGCTCACCAATCACAGTCTACGAGCAGTACTTC

clone_size: NA
d_call: TRBD1
v_call: TRBV28
j_call: TRBJ1-2
cdr3_aa: CASSPQGAYGYTF
cdr3_nt: TGTGCCAGCAGCCCGCAGGGGGCTTATGGCTACACCTTC

clone_size: NA
d_call: NA
v_call: TRBV11-2
j_call: TRBJ2-2
cdr3_aa: CASSPVLGELFF
cdr3_nt: TGTGCCAGCAGCCCGGTTCTCGGGGAGCTGTTTTTT

clone_size: once
d_call: NA
v_call: TRBV18
j_call: TRBJ2-7
cdr3_aa: CASSPRQGLNYEQYF
cdr3_nt: TGTGCCAGCTCACCAAGGCAGGGACTCAACTACGAGCAGTACTTC

clone_size: once
d_call: NA
v_call: TRBV19
j_call: TRBJ1-5
cdr3_aa: CASSILTVSNQPQHF
cdr3_nt: TGTGCCAGTAGTATTTTAACAGTGAGCAATCAGCCCCAGCATTTT

clone_size: NA
d_call: NA
v_call: TRBV3-1/TRBV3-2
j_call: TRBJ1-6
cdr3_aa: CASSQGEVGPLHF
cdr3_nt: TGTGCCAGCAGCCAAGGGGAGGTGGGGCCCCTCCACTTT

clone_size: NA
d_call: NA
v_call: TRBV23-1
j_call: TRBJ1-6
cdr3_aa: CASSQSQGHNSPLHF
cdr3_nt: TGCGCCAGCAGTCAATCGCAGGGTCATAATTCACCCCTCCACTTT